Sequencing of this T cell receptor (beta chain) was carried out in a study of beta chain features in type 1 diabetes (dated by TCRdb to the late 2010s). Regarding the complete study: No differences in mean age, gender distribution, total cell number or subset yield were found between patients and healthy donors. Regulatory and stem cell-like memory subsets were isolated from only 8 patients and roughly eight healthy donors, whereas naive and central memory subsets came from all 30 or so donors. A total of approximately 110,000,000 sorted cells were examined across all samples, and a strong correlation was observed between cell number per subset and RNA yield. The study compared TCRB repertoires of sorted circulating CD4+ T cell subsets between recently diagnosed type 1 diabetes patients and matched healthy donors. Broader findings and caveats from the paper: Because cDNA was sequenced instead of genomic DNA, highly expressing activated cells could be over-represented, though the groups showed no difference in activation or CD3 levels. Only small numbers of individuals were included in the HLA sub-analyses, which left unresolved whether HLA type had any influence on TCRB rearrangement. Type 1 diabetes patients showed a moderate but significant shortening of TCRB CDR3 length in all four CD4+ subsets. At VDJ recombination sites, type 1 diabetes patients had fewer insertions and more deleted nucleotides, which implies abnormalities in thymic rearrangement. Naive, central memory and regulatory TCRB repertoires appeared more similar among patients than among healthy donors. Shorter templates might have been favored by PCR, but patient and control samples were amplified and corrected together, so both groups would have been affected equally by any skew.

The entire amount of isolated RNA was reverse transcribed using the High Capacity cDNA Reverse Transcription Kit, so the sequenced TCRB transcripts were expressed ones. Deep immunoSEQ sequencing was applied to naive, central memory and regulatory T cell samples, giving an average of about 3.4 million total reads per sample. After sorted cells were lysed in RLT buffer, RNA was extracted with DNase-treated RNeasy Micro or Mini kits, with the choice depending on cell number. To prevent cross-contamination, every cell subset was processed on its own, while patient and healthy donor samples were processed together. TCRB sequences were amplified from cDNA with the immunoSEQ multiplex PCR, producing 87-bp fragments spanning the CDR3 region. Sequencing of the amplicons was done on the Illumina HiSeq platform. In the source study's methods: PCR bias was corrected computationally using synthetic template baselines, and reads within Hamming distance 2 were collapsed, with unmergeable singletons discarded. Reads were aligned against IMGT so that V, D and J genes, CDR3 length and insertions or deletions at six rearrangement sites could be assigned. Within each subset, clonotype counts were normalized to the number of sorted cells before true diversity and Gini coefficients were calculated with the tcR R package. The overlap coefficient, calculated on TCRB nucleotide sequences, was used to measure repertoire sharing. TCRdb stores this immuneACCESS table with in-frame sequences only. Part of the clones is absent; in the studies checked, under half of the shortfall reflects unresolved V genes, and no reason is known for the rest. V and J calls and clone size are copied from that table; D and trimming were computed from the DNA. The sample profile shows some 360,000 clones; 9.6% of them were found once. The ten most abundant clones make up about 0.63% of the sample.

This clone was counted between two and nine times. What antigen it recognizes has not been identified. Base qualities are not provided; no much larger clone lies one nucleotide away. Deletion took 5 bases off V and 4 bases off J, with a span of 12 bases between the germline ends. CDR1 and CDR2 were assigned from the germline V gene (reference sequence) as LNHDA and SQIVND. Taken from cysteine to phenylalanine, the CDR3 has 14 residues. Just CDR3 DNA is preserved here, 42 bases in frame from base 1. Each donor gave one peripheral blood draw, approximately 100 mL on average, collected into heparinised tubes. A BD FACSAria II was used to sort naive, central memory, regulatory and stem cell-like memory CD4+ T cells with a panel that included CD45RO, CCR7, CD25, CD127, CD95 and CD27. A purity above 98% was achieved for all sorted populations. Right away, PBMCs were isolated by Lymphoprep density gradient centrifugation and were stained directly, with no culture step. So that batch effects would be minimized, each experiment stained and sorted samples in pairs, pairing one healthy donor with one patient.

Sequenced sample: central memory CD4+ T cells from blood. The TCR originated in a man aged 25 to 40 with type 1 diabetes. Rearrangement joined TRBV19 to TRBJ1-5; the D gene is perhaps TRBD1, on 6 matching bases. CDR3 region: CASSARTVNQPQHF. The DNA reads as follows: TGTGCCAGTAGTGCCCGGACAGTGAATCAGCCCCAGCATTTT.